These 21 T cell receptor beta chains were all obtained from the same sample, sequenced in a study of PD-1 blockade in classical Hodgkin lymphoma. The time point was: cycle 4 day 1 (C4D1), after less than seven weeks of nivolumab. Relapse was seen in all patients after autologous stem cell transplantation, and brentuximab vedotin exposure was variable. Here immunoSEQ multiplex PCR was the method, and the copy in TCRdb shows in-frame clones only, minus some. The sample shows under 80,000 clones, approximately 90% of them seen only once. Sequencing used peripheral blood mononuclear cells (PBMCs), obtained before the fourth cycle of nivolumab. The receptors derive from a human donor with classical Hodgkin lymphoma.

The chain combines TRBV5-4 with TRBJ2-1, with D hard to call. The germline V gene has CDR1 SGHNT and CDR2 YYREEE (reference sequence). This CDR3 spans 16 amino acids. V was cut by 4 bases and J by 2 bases, with 16 bases left in between. This CDR3 is CASSTVETGTYNEQFF. In nucleotides, the CDR3 is TGTGCCAGCAGCACGGTTGAGACGGGTACCTACAATGAGCAGTTCTTC.

The chain links TRBV19 to TRBJ2-1; no clear D gene. Deletions cut 7 bases from V and 10 bases from J, with 20 bases between. This CDR3 contains 14 residues. Germline CDR1 reads LNHDA; CDR2 reads SQIVND (reference sequence). The CDR3: CASTPAGWPGEQFF. CDR3 in DNA: TGTGCCAGTACTCCTGCCGGTTGGCCTGGGGAGCAGTTCTTC.

J is TRBJ1-5 and V is TRBV7-9; a weak D match, TRBD1 (5 bases). The CDR3 sequence is 15 residues long. Germline V gives CDR1 SEHNR, CDR2 FQNEAQ (reference sequence). V was trimmed by 3 bases and J by 2 bases, leaving 11 bases between them. The CDR3 DNA follows: TGTGCCAGCAGCTTCGAGGCGGGGGGCAATCAGCCCCAGCATTTT. This translates into CASSFEAGGNQPQHF.

This chain uses TRBV10-3 with TRBJ2-2; 8 nucleotides align to TRBD1. Unmatched junction bases numbered 3, after V lost 6 bases and J lost 0 bases. The CDR3 consists of 15 residues. CDR1 and CDR2 (germline): ENHRY, SYGVKD. CDR3 sequence: CAIRADRANTGELFF. The CDR3 DNA follows: TGTGCCATCAGGGCGGACAGGGCGAACACCGGGGAGCTGTTTTTT.

J is TRBJ2-3 and V is TRBV5-1; 10 bases line up with TRBD2. V trimming: 0 bases; J trimming: 5 bases; junction bases outside the gene matches: 9. From germline, CDR1 is SGHRS and CDR2 YFSETQ. This CDR3 has 17 amino acids. The CDR3 DNA is TGCGCCAGCAGCTTGGCACTAGCGGGGTCCACTGTAGATACGCAGTATTTT. Its protein is CASSLALAGSTVDTQYF.

V gene TRBV25-1 combines with J gene TRBJ2-6, with D uncertain. V lost 8 bases to trimming and J lost 1 base, with 6 bases between them. The CDR3 consists of 13 residues. Germline values: CDR1 MGHDK, CDR2 SYGVNS. This CDR3 reads CASGNSGANVLTF. The CDR3 nucleotides are TGTGCCAGCGGAAATTCTGGGGCCAACGTCCTGACTTTC.

This sequence joins TRBV2 and TRBJ2-6; a weak D match, TRBD1 (6 bases). The length of the CDR3 is 15 residues. With 5 bases removed from V and 2 bases from J, the gap between germline ends came to 10 bases. Germline values: CDR1 SNHLY, CDR2 FYNNEI. The CDR3 loop is CASSTQGTGANVLTF. Here the CDR3 DNA reads TGTGCCAGCAGTACTCAGGGGACTGGGGCCAACGTCCTGACTTTC.

The chain is built from TRBV5-1 and TRBJ2-7, with 10 bases lining up with TRBD1. Germline trimming cut 4 bases from V and 4 bases from J; bases unmatched to any gene: 5. CDR3 length: 14 amino acids. Germline CDR1 SGHRS, CDR2 YFSETQ. CDR3 sequence (DNA): TGCGCCAGCAGCCCCGGGACAGGGGCTTACGAGCAGTACTTC. It specifies CASSPGTGAYEQYF.

The chain has TRBV28 and TRBJ2-5; 8 nucleotides match TRBD1. The CDR3 is 16 amino acids. V gave up 4 bases and J gave up 3 bases; unmatched junction bases: 10. CDR1 and CDR2 (germline): MDHEN, SYDVKM. The CDR3 DNA reads TGTGCCAGCAGTTACTCGACAGGGGCAGGGGAAGAGACCCAGTACTTC. Amino acids: CASSYSTGAGEETQYF.

Turning to this clone: This same CDR3 is encoded by further DNA sequences in the sample. This chain connects TRBV5-1 to TRBJ1-4; D unclear. V was pared by 0 bases and J by 0 bases, with 6 bases between. This CDR3 has 15 amino acids. CDR1 and CDR2 (germline): SGHRS, YFSETQ. The DNA of the CDR3 is TGCGCCAGCAGCTTGGCCGCGGCAACTAATGAAAAACTGTTTTTT. Protein sequence: CASSLAAATNEKLFF.

V usage is TRBV5-1 and J usage is TRBJ2-5; the D call may be TRBD1 or TRBD2 (6 bases each). Looked up from germline, CDR1 is SGHRS and CDR2 is YFSETQ. The CDR3 consists of 14 residues. The V end lost 1 base, the J end lost 3 bases, and 10 bases lay between the germline ends. This CDR3 is CASSLRGDKETQYF. CDR3 in DNA: TGCGCCAGCAGCTTGAGGGGGGACAAAGAGACCCAGTACTTC.

This clone came up a few times. The rearrangement joins TRBV5-1 to TRBJ2-5; D unresolved. This CDR3 spans 14 amino acids. CDR1 SGHRS and CDR2 YFSETQ come from the germline V gene. Between the trimmed V and J ends, which lost 0 bases and 1 base, there was a span of 7 bases. CDR3 sequence reads: CASSLEPGQETQYF. The CDR3 coding sequence is TGCGCCAGCAGCTTGGAGCCGGGCCAAGAGACCCAGTACTTC. The variable domain in full, with the rest retrieved from reference TRBV5-1 and TRBJ2-5, is KAGVTQTPRYLIKTRGQQVTLSCSPISGHRSVSWYQQTPGQGLQFLFEYFSETQRNKGNFPGRFSGRQFSNSRSEMNVSTLELGDSALYLCASSLEPGQETQYFGPGTRLLVL.

This clone occurred once. The chain combines TRBV7-9 with TRBJ1-6; the D gene is possibly TRBD1 (6 bases). V dropped 1 base and J dropped 7 bases, with 11 bases sitting between them. CDR3 length: 15 residues. Germline values: CDR1 SEHNR, CDR2 FQNEAQ (reference sequence). CDR3 in amino acids: CASSLGSGENSPLHF. The CDR3 DNA reads TGTGCCAGCAGCTTAGGTTCAGGGGAGAATTCACCCCTCCACTTT. Full variable domain (outside the CDR3, taken from reference TRBV7-9 and TRBJ1-6): DTGVSQNPRHKITKRGQNVTFRCDPISEHNRLYWYRQTLGQGPEFLTYFQNEAQLEKSRLLSDRFSAERPKGSFSTLEIQRTEQGDSAMYLCASSLGSGENSPLHFGNGTRLTVT.

This clone has just one count. This specimen includes other DNA sequences encoding the same CDR3. V and J are TRBV5-1 and TRBJ2-7, with D tentatively TRBD2 (7 bases). CDR1 is SGHRS and CDR2 is YFSETQ in the germline V gene. This CDR3 is built from 14 residues. V was clipped by 7 bases and J by 6 bases, with 20 bases between them. The CDR3 region is CASSTGWGGLEQYF. The CDR3 DNA is TGCGCCAGCTCAACGGGCTGGGGGGGCCTCGAGCAGTACTTC.

The J gene is TRBJ2-5, the V gene TRBV15; D is unclear. Germline V gives CDR1 LNHNV, CDR2 YYDKDF (reference sequence). This CDR3 spans 14 amino acids. Trimming removed 5 bases at V and 0 bases at J, with 10 bases between. The CDR3 nucleotides are TGTGCCACCAGCCGAAATCTTAACCAAGAGACCCAGTACTTC. Amino acids: CATSRNLNQETQYF.

This clone came up once. The V gene is TRBV19, the J gene TRBJ2-7; possible D gene TRBD1, 7 bases. The length of the CDR3 is 18 residues. Germline loops: CDR1 LNHDA, CDR2 SQIVND (reference sequence). Trimming pared 3 bases from V and 3 bases from J, leaving 24 bases between. The CDR3 coding sequence is TGTGCCAGTAGTATCTCCTCAACTATGACAGGGAGGATCTACGAGCAGTACTTC. Protein sequence: CASSISSTMTGRIYEQYF.

For this clone: This sample also contains other DNA sequences that code for the same CDR3. The chain is built from TRBV5-1 and TRBJ1-5; D uncertain. The germline gives CDR1 SGHRS, CDR2 YFSETQ. Trimming removed 0 bases at V and 4 bases at J, with 5 bases between. This CDR3 is built from 13 residues. The CDR3 sequence: CASSLDGNQPQHF. The CDR3 coding sequence is TGCGCCAGCAGCTTGGACGGGAATCAGCCCCAGCATTTT.

The chain couples TRBV30 to TRBJ1-1; perhaps TRBD1 as D (6 bases). The CDR3 spans 14 residues. Trimming left V 6 bases short and J 4 bases short, with 18 bases between. Germline V gene sequence: CDR1 GTSNPN, CDR2 SVGIG (reference sequence). The CDR3 nucleotides are TGTGCCTGCTCGACAGGAGGCTGGACCACTGAAGCTTTCTTT. It translates to CACSTGGWTTEAFF.

The chain recombines TRBV5-1 with TRBJ2-3, with 10 bases identical to TRBD2. The CDR3 consists of 16 residues. CDR1 SGHRS and CDR2 YFSETQ come from the germline V gene. The trim removed 2 bases at V and 2 bases at J, leaving 5 bases unmatched. In nucleotides, the CDR3 is TGCGCCAGCAGCTTCAGACTAGCGGGCTCCACAGATACGCAGTATTTT. This codes for CASSFRLAGSTDTQYF.

Only a few counts were recorded for this clone. The chain uses TRBV7-8 and TRBJ1-2; D gene unclear. V gave up 0 bases and J gave up 4 bases, with 12 bases separating them. CDR1 is SGHVS, CDR2 FQNEAQ, per germline. This CDR3 has 15 amino acids. The CDR3 DNA sequence: TGTGCCAGCAGCTTAGCAGCTCAGGTGGGCTATGGCTACACCTTC. It yields the protein CASSLAAQVGYGYTF.

The chain combines TRBV4-2 with TRBJ2-7, with D unclear. The germline gives CDR1 LGHNA, CDR2 YNFKEQ. Between the trimmed V and J ends, which lost 6 bases and 6 bases, there was a span of 15 bases. This CDR3 spans 13 amino acids. Written as DNA, the CDR3 is TGTGCCAGCAGTCTCGAGTTGGGGTCCGAGCAGTACTTC. This sequence encodes CASSLELGSEQYF.